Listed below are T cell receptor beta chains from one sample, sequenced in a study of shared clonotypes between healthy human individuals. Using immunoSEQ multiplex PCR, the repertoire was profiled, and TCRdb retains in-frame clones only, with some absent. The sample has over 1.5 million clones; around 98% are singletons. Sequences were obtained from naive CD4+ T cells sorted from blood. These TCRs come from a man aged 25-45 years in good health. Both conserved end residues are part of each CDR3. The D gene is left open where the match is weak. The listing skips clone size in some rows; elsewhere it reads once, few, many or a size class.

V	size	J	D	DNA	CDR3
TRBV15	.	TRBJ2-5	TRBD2	TGTGCCACCAGTGGACTAGAGCGGGAGACCCAGTACTTC	CATSGLERETQYF
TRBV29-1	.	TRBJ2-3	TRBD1	TGCAGCGGCCTCATGGGACAGGGGTCCACAGATACGCAGTATTTT	CSGLMGQGSTDTQYF
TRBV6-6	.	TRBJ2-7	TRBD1	TGTGCCAGCAGTTCGCCTTGGGGACAGGGGGCTTTCGAGCAGTACTTC	CASSSPWGQGAFEQYF
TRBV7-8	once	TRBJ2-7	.	TGTGCCAGCAGCTTAGTACGGGCCTACGAGCAGTACTTC	CASSLVRAYEQYF
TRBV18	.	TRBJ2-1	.	TGTGCCAGCTCACCAAGGCAGGGGATTGACAATGAGCAGTTCTTC	CASSPRQGIDNEQFF
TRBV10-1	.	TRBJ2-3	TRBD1	TGCGCCAGCTCCAGCGACAGGGTGCGCACAGATACGCAGTATTTT	CASSSDRVRTDTQYF
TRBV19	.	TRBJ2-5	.	TGTGCCAGTAGATTGGCTGGGGGAGAGACCCAGTACTTC	CASRLAGGETQYF
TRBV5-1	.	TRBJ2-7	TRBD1	TGCGCCAGCAGCGCAACCGGGACAGGGGCCTACGAGCAGTACTTC	CASSATGTGAYEQYF
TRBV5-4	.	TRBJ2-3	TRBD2	TGTGCCAGCAGCCCGCCGGGACTAGCGGAGAGCACAGATACGCAGTATTTT	CASSPPGLAESTDTQYF
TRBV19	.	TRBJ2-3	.	TGTGCCAGTAGCAGAAAAGCTAACACAGATACGCAGTATTTT	CASSRKANTDTQYF
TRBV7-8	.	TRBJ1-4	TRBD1	TGTGCCAGCAGACGACGACAGGGGGCGACTAATGAAAAACTGTTTTTT	CASRRRQGATNEKLFF
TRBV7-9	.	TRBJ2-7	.	TGTGCCAGCACCTTTGGCGGGACCCACGAGCAGTACTTC	CASTFGGTHEQYF
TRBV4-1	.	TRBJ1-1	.	TGCGCCAGCAGCCAAGACCCTGGAAGCAGGAGGGCTTTCTTT	CASSQDPGSRRAFF
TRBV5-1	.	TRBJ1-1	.	TGCGCCAGCAGCTTGCTGGACAGTCACACTGAAGCTTTCTTT	CASSLLDSHTEAFF
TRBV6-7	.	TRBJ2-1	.	TGTGCCAGCAGTGCGGCTAACAATGAGCAGTTCTTC	CASSAANNEQFF
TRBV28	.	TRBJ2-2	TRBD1	TGTGCCAGCAGATCGGGACAGGTCACCGGGGAGCTGTTTTTT	CASRSGQVTGELFF
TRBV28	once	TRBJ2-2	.	TGTGCCATCGCGAGGATGAACACCGGGGAGCTGTTTTTT	CAIARMNTGELFF
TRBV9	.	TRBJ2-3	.	TGTGCCAGCAGCCTCTCCCCGGGATCCACAGATACGCAGTATTTT	CASSLSPGSTDTQYF
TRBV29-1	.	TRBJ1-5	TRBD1	TGCAGCGTTCAATCGACAGGGGATCAGCCCCAGCATTTT	CSVQSTGDQPQHF
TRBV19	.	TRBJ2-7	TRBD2	TGTGCCAGTAGTATAACTAGCGGGAGTATCGAGCAGTACTTC	CASSITSGSIEQYF
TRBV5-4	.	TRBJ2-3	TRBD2	TGTGCCAGCAGCCGCCCGACTAGCGGAGTCGTCGCAGATACGCAGTATTTT	CASSRPTSGVVADTQYF
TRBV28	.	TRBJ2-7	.	TGTGCCAGCAGTCGGGAAAGGTTAAGGTCCTACGAGCAGTACTTC	CASSRERLRSYEQYF
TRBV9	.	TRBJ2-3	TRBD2	TGTGCCAGCAGCGTGACTAGCGGGGGAGATACGCAGTATTTT	CASSVTSGGDTQYF
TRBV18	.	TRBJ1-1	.	TGTGCCAGCTCACCAGCGGGGGACACTGAAGCTTTCTTT	CASSPAGDTEAFF
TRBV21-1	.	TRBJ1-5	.	TGTGCCAGCAGCAAAGTAAGGGGACAGGGTCAACAGCCCCAGCATTTT	CASSKVRGQGQQPQHF
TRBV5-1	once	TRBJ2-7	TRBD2	TGCGCCAGCAGCTTAATAGCGGGATTGGGATACGAGCAGTACTTC	CASSLIAGLGYEQYF
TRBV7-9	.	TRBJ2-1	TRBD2	TGTGCCAGCAGACCAAAAGTGGGGACTAGCGGTATCAATGAGCAGTTCTTC	CASRPKVGTSGINEQFF
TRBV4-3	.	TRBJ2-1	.	TGCGCCAGCAGCCAAGTGTTAGGGTACAATGAGCAGTTCTTC	CASSQVLGYNEQFF
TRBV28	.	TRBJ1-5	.	TGTGCCAGCAGTCCCCCGGGAGATAGCAATCAGCCCCAGCATTTT	CASSPPGDSNQPQHF
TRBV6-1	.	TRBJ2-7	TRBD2	TGTGCCAGCAGTGCCCACCTGACTAGCTTTTCCTCATACGAGCAGTACTTC	CASSAHLTSFSSYEQYF
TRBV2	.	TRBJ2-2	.	TGTGCCTCGGGGGAGCCCAACACCGGGGAGCTGTTTTTT	CASGEPNTGELFF
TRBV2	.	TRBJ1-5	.	TGTGCCAGCAGTGGGGGGGCACGGAGTCAGCCCCAGCATTTT	CASSGGARSQPQHF
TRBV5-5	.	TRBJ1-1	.	TGTGCCAGCAGCCGAGAACAGAGAAACACTGAAGCTTTCTTT	CASSREQRNTEAFF
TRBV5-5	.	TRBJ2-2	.	TGTGCCAGCAGCAGGGACCCAGGGGACACCGGGGAGCTGTTTTTT	CASSRDPGDTGELFF
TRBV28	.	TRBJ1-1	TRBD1	TGTGCCAGCAGCCAGGGGGGTAAGACTGAAGCTTTCTTT	CASSQGGKTEAFF
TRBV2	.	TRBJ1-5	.	TGTGCCAGCAGTGAAGCGCTTTTTAGCAATCAGCCCCAGCATTTT	CASSEALFSNQPQHF
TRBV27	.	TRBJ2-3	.	TGTGCCAGCAGACCCCAAGAGCGGAAACCCACAGATACGCAGTATTTT	CASRPQERKPTDTQYF
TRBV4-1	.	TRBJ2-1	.	TGCGCCAGCAGCCAAGTGGGACTGCCGAACAATGAGCAGTTCTTC	CASSQVGLPNNEQFF
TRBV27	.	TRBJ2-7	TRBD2	TGTGCCAGCAGTTTTCTAACTAGCGGGAATTCCTCCTACGAGCAGTACTTC	CASSFLTSGNSSYEQYF
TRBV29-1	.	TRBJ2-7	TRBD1	TGCAGCGTCGAACTCGGGACAGGGGGCTACGAGCAGTACTTC	CSVELGTGGYEQYF